A single sample gave rise to the 18 T cell receptor beta chains below, sequenced in a study of blood T cell repertoires in COVID-19. Libraries were prepared by immunoSEQ multiplex PCR; TCRdb keeps only in-frame clonotypes and omits some of them. The data show more than 200,000 clones, around 86% seen once. The sequenced material came from PBMCs or T cells enriched from blood (not recorded which). These receptors were taken from a man younger than 40 in a cohort exposed to, infected with or recovered from COVID-19 (not recorded which).

The chain is built from TRBV11-1 and TRBJ2-1; 7 bases match TRBD1. The CDR3 loop spans 12 amino acids. Germline CDR1 is SGHAT and CDR2 is FQDESV (reference sequence). The V and J ends lost 7 bases and 8 bases, in that order; junction bases with no gene match: 5. The CDR3 region is CASTDRVDEQFF. In DNA, the CDR3 is TGTGCCAGCACCGACAGGGTCGATGAGCAGTTCTTC.

V and J are TRBV2 and TRBJ1-6, with TRBD1 as a possible D gene (6 bases). Germline CDR1 reads SNHLY; CDR2 reads FYNNEI. The CDR3 extends over 13 amino acids. The germline V and J ends were trimmed by 8 bases and 9 bases, with 14 bases remaining between them. CDR3 region: CASGWTVSSPLHF. CDR3 bases: TGTGCCAGCGGGTGGACAGTTAGTTCACCCCTCCACTTT.

This chain joins TRBV11-1 and TRBJ1-1; D may be TRBD1 (6 bases). V lost 1 base and J 1 base, leaving 7 bases between the germline ends. The V gene's germline CDR1 is SGHAT and CDR2 FQDESV (reference sequence). The CDR3 sequence is 14 residues long. The CDR3: CASSLVRGNTEAFF. CDR3 DNA: TGTGCCAGCAGCTTAGTCAGGGGGAACACTGAAGCTTTCTTT.

This clone has a handful of counts. The chain joins TRBV2 to TRBJ1-3; possibly TRBD1 for D (5 bases). V was shortened by 4 bases and J by 5 bases, with 15 bases between the two germline ends. CDR3 length: 15 amino acids. From germline, CDR1 is SNHLY and CDR2 FYNNEI. The CDR3 DNA is TGTGCCAGCAGTGGGGGCATGATCTTCCGAAACACCATATATTTT. This gives the protein CASSGGMIFRNTIYF.

The rearrangement links TRBV29-1 to TRBJ1-2; weak D call: TRBD1 (5 bases). The CDR3 contains 13 residues. Germline lookup yields CDR1 SQVTM and CDR2 ANQGSEA. The V gene lost 6 bases and the J gene lost 8 bases, with 19 bases spanning the gap. The CDR3 DNA follows: TGCAGCGTCCCAGGGTCAGGATCCTTCGGCTACACCTTC. As protein: CSVPGSGSFGYTF.

The chain is built from TRBV5-1 and TRBJ2-1; D unresolved. The CDR3 length is 16 residues. Germline CDR1 SGHRS, CDR2 YFSETQ. The V end was cut by 2 bases, the J end by 5 bases, with 17 bases between. CDR3 loop: CASSLRLETGNNEQFF. For the CDR3, the DNA is TGCGCCAGCAGCTTAAGGCTTGAGACTGGCAACAATGAGCAGTTCTTC.

V gene TRBV5-1 combines with J gene TRBJ2-2; 7 bases are a match to TRBD2. The CDR3 length is 15 residues. Germline V gene data show CDR1 as SGHRS and CDR2 as YFSETQ. Trimming at V came to 2 bases and at J to 6 bases, leaving 7 bases not matched to a gene. CDR3: CASSFSWEGPGELFF. The CDR3 bases are TGCGCCAGCAGCTTTAGCTGGGAGGGTCCCGGGGAGCTGTTTTTT. Full variable domain (missing parts from reference TRBV5-1 and TRBJ2-2): KAGVTQTPRYLIKTRGQQVTLSCSPISGHRSVSWYQQTPGQGLQFLFEYFSETQRNKGNFPGRFSGRQFSNSRSEMNVSTLELGDSALYLCASSFSWEGPGELFFGEGSRLTVL.

Of note for this clone: Sequence at one end of the junction differs from germline and may be a read error. The V and J genes are TRBV7-7 and TRBJ2-7; 9 nucleotides align to TRBD1. The CDR3 is 15 amino acids. CDR1 and CDR2 (germline): SSHAT, FNYEAQ (reference sequence). This CDR3 is CASSPGTGKSYEQYF. In DNA form, the CDR3 reads TGTGCTAGCAGCCCCGGGACAGGGAAATCCTACGAGCAGTACTTC.

The V and J genes are TRBV19 and TRBJ2-7; D is possibly TRBD2 (5 bases). The CDR3 is made up of 15 amino acids. Per the germline V gene, CDR1 is LNHDA and CDR2 is SQIVND (reference sequence). With 2 bases removed from V and 2 bases from J, the gap between germline ends came to 13 bases. CDR3 bases: TGTGCCAGTAGTATACCGGGGAGCGTTCCCTACGAGCAGTACTTC. Its protein product is CASSIPGSVPYEQYF. The full variable domain, completed using reference TRBV19 and TRBJ2-7, is DGGITQSPKYLFRKEGQNVTLSCEQNLNHDAMYWYRQDPGQGLRLIYYSQIVNDFQKGDIAEGYSVSREKKESFPLTVTSAQKNPTAFYLCASSIPGSVPYEQYFGPGTRLTVT.

The rearrangement links TRBV7-9 to TRBJ2-1; tentatively, D is TRBD2 (5 bases). CDR1 is SEHNR and CDR2 is FQNEAQ in the germline V gene (reference sequence). The ends were cut back, 5 bases at V and 7 bases at J, with 18 bases in the middle. This CDR3 has 15 residues. The CDR3 loop reads CASSLVGGTANEQFF. The CDR3 DNA sequence: TGTGCCAGCAGCCTAGTTGGAGGAACGGCGAATGAGCAGTTCTTC.

The rearrangement uses TRBV28 and TRBJ1-2; D gene unclear. The ends were cut back, 3 bases at V and 3 bases at J, with 8 bases in the middle. The CDR3 is 13 amino acids. The V gene's germline CDR1 is MDHEN and CDR2 SYDVKM. CDR3: CASSLASDYGYTF. The CDR3 DNA is TGTGCCAGCAGTTTGGCCAGCGACTATGGCTACACCTTC.

This clone was seen once. The chain is built from TRBV29-1 and TRBJ2-7, with a possible D match to TRBD1 (5 bases). Looked up from germline, CDR1 is SQVTM and CDR2 is ANQGSEA. This CDR3 is built from 11 residues. V was trimmed by 4 bases and J by 2 bases, leaving 6 bases between them. CDR3 coding DNA: TGCAGCGTTGGACAGACCTACGAGCAGTACTTC. Translated, it gives CSVGQTYEQYF.

The CDR3 region is CASSAYSSYGYTF. CDR3 coding DNA: TGTGCCAGCAGCGCCTATTCCTCCTATGGCTACACCTTC. V is TRBV9 and J is TRBJ1-2; no firm D call. CDR1 SGDLS and CDR2 YYNGEE come from the germline V gene. V lost 3 bases to trimming and J lost 4 bases, with 10 bases between them. The CDR3 runs to 13 residues. Full variable domain (remainder filled in from reference TRBV9 and TRBJ1-2): DSGVTQTPKHLITATGQRVTLRCSPRSGDLSVYWYQQSLDQGLQFLIQYYNGEERAKGNILERFSAQQFPDLHSELNLSSLELGDSALYFCASSAYSSYGYTFGSGTRLTVV.

This chain links TRBV9 with TRBJ1-1, with D possibly being TRBD1 (6 bases). The germline V gene has CDR1 SGDLS and CDR2 YYNGEE. V shed 6 bases and J shed 2 bases, with 14 bases lying between them. This CDR3 spans 14 amino acids. The CDR3 DNA reads TGTGCCAGCAACCCGACAGGACCAAACACTGAAGCTTTCTTT. It codes for CASNPTGPNTEAFF.

This chain joins TRBV5-1 and TRBJ1-1; tentatively, D is TRBD1 (6 bases). CDR3 length: 14 residues. The germline V gene encodes CDR1 SGHRS and CDR2 YFSETQ. V lost 3 bases, J lost 0 bases, and 9 bases lay in between. The chain's CDR3 is CASSSGQMNTEAFF. In DNA, the CDR3 is TGCGCCAGCAGCTCCGGACAGATGAACACTGAAGCTTTCTTT.

The chain combines TRBV7-3 with TRBJ2-2; 8 positions match TRBD2. Germline V gene sequence: CDR1 SGHTA, CDR2 FQGTGA. Germline trimming cut 1 base from V and 6 bases from J; bases unmatched to any gene: 7. This CDR3 spans 16 amino acids. DNA for the CDR3: TGTGCCAGCAGCTTAATCGGCACTAGCGGACCCGGGGAGCTGTTTTTT. Translation: CASSLIGTSGPGELFF. The whole variable domain, remainder taken from reference TRBV7-3 and TRBJ2-2, is GAGVSQTPSNKVTEKGKYVELRCDPISGHTALYWYRQSLGQGPEFLIYFQGTGAADDSGLPNDRFFAVRPEGSVSTLKIQRTERGDSAVYLCASSLIGTSGPGELFFGEGSRLTVL.

This clone was detected once. The chain links TRBV27 to TRBJ2-7; 7 bases fit TRBD2. The CDR3 is 16 amino acids. CDR1 and CDR2 (germline): MNHEY, SMNVEV (reference sequence). V gave up 3 bases and J gave up 5 bases; unmatched junction bases: 13. CDR3 DNA: TGTGCCAGCAGTTTCCAGGGACTATCCAAGGAAAACGAGCAGTACTTC. Amino acid sequence: CASSFQGLSKENEQYF.

This sequence joins TRBV7-3 and TRBJ1-3; D gene unclear. Germline V lookup: CDR1 SGHTA, CDR2 FQGTGA. This CDR3 region has 15 residues. The V end lost 2 bases, the J end lost 0 bases, and 8 bases lay between the germline ends. DNA for the CDR3: TGTGCCAGCAGCTTAGGAGGGAGCTCTGGAAACACCATATATTTT. It is translated as CASSLGGSSGNTIYF.